This TCR beta chain was recorded in a study of shared clonotypes between healthy human individuals. V lost 8 bases and J 2 bases, leaving 21 bases between the germline ends. From germline, CDR1 is SGHAT and CDR2 FQNNGV. This CDR3 comprises 16 residues. Comment on this clone: The antigen remains undetermined.

Measured with immunoSEQ multiplex PCR; TCRdb has only the in-frame clones, and not every one. The data contain approximately 2.4 million clones, nearly 97% of them singletons. Overall study results and limits: The authors expected sequencing depth to affect clonotype sharing among donors.

The sequence derives from a man aged 18 to 30 in good health. The specimen was naive CD4+ T cells sorted from blood. Subset in this sample: CD45RA+ positively selected. The J gene is TRBJ2-5, the V gene TRBV11-2, with D perhaps being TRBD1 or TRBD2 (5 bases each). This chain's CDR3 is CASSKGLAPIQETQYF. The CDR3 DNA follows: TGTGCCAGCTCCAAGGGGCTAGCCCCTATACAAGAGACCCAGTACTTC.